These 2 T cell receptor beta chains share one sample of origin, sequenced in a study of blood T cell repertoires in COVID-19. Here immunoSEQ multiplex PCR was the method, and the copy in TCRdb shows in-frame clones only, minus some. The table has some 74,000 clones, around four fifths seen once. Sequencing was performed on peripheral blood. The receptors here all came from a woman older than 75 with acute or convalescent COVID-19.

V and J are TRBV5-5 and TRBJ2-4, with TRBD1 matching over 8 bases. Germline V gene data show CDR1 as SGHKS and CDR2 as YYEKEE (reference sequence). CDR3 length: 15 residues. Losses at the gene ends were 6 bases for V and 0 bases for J; bases not matched to a gene: 5. The CDR3 DNA reads as TGTGCCAGCACCCCGACAGGGGTAGCCAAAAACATTCAGTACTTC. It is translated as CASTPTGVAKNIQYF.

The chain is built from TRBV9 and TRBJ2-2; the match to TRBD2 covers 7 bases. Trimming at V came to 3 bases and at J to 1 base, leaving 3 bases not matched to a gene. Per the germline V gene, CDR1 is SGDLS and CDR2 is YYNGEE. The CDR3 length is 15 residues. The CDR3 is CASSGAGMNTGELFF. CDR3 bases: TGTGCCAGCAGCGGAGCGGGAATGAACACCGGGGAGCTGTTTTTT.